The next 32 T cell receptor beta chains were all read from a single sample in a study of graft-versus-host responses after intestinal transplantation. Measured with immunoSEQ multiplex PCR; TCRdb has only the in-frame clones, and not every one. The table includes around 130,000 clones, 85% to 95% detected once. Antigens of these TCRs are unknown. The sequencing used unstimulated CD4+ T cells sorted from spleen or lymph node cells, collected before intestinal transplant. These receptors originate from a human donor who received an intestinal transplant.

The chain carries TRBV5-1 and TRBJ2-5; TRBD1 aligns across 7 bases. The CDR3 extends over 13 amino acids. V lost 5 bases to trimming and J lost 2 bases; unmatched junction nucleotides: 3. In germline, CDR1 is SGHRS, CDR2 YFSETQ. CDR3 loop: CASSGTAQETQYF. For the CDR3, the DNA is TGCGCCAGCAGTGGGACAGCTCAAGAGACCCAGTACTTC.

This chain joins TRBV6-1 and TRBJ2-7; no firm D call. In germline, CDR1 is MNHNS, CDR2 SASEGT. The CDR3 spans 14 residues. V lost 7 bases, J lost 0 bases, and 13 bases lay in between. The CDR3 sequence: CASILTVSSYEQYF. The DNA of the CDR3 is TGTGCCAGCATTTTGACGGTGAGCTCCTACGAGCAGTACTTC.

This rearrangement joins TRBV2 to TRBJ2-7; D possibly corresponds to TRBD1 (5 bases). Trimming took 4 bases from V and 0 from J, leaving 7 bases between them. Germline V CDR1 and CDR2: SNHLY, FYNNEI. This CDR3 region has 13 residues. For the CDR3, the DNA is TGTGCCAGCAGTGGGACACACTCCTACGAGCAGTACTTC. Protein product: CASSGTHSYEQYF.

The rearrangement links TRBV5-5 to TRBJ2-7; D remains unclear. Germline lookup yields CDR1 SGHKS and CDR2 YYEKEE (reference sequence). Trimming removed 0 bases at V and 10 bases at J, with 8 bases between. The CDR3 is made up of 11 amino acids. The CDR3 coding sequence is TGTGCCAGCAGCTTGGATTCCCCCCAGTACTTC. Its translation: CASSLDSPQYF.

The chain carries TRBV5-1 and TRBJ2-5; D is possibly TRBD1 (6 bases). CDR3 length: 15 residues. Trimming took off 4 bases at V and 4 bases at J, with 17 bases between the two ends. CDR1 is SGHRS and CDR2 is YFSETQ in the germline V gene. CDR3 sequence reads: CASSLGSDSRETQYF. As DNA, the CDR3 is TGCGCCAGCAGCCTGGGGTCGGACAGTAGAGAGACCCAGTACTTC.

The chain has TRBV27 and TRBJ1-6; tentatively, D is TRBD1 (6 bases). Germline V gene sequence: CDR1 MNHEY, CDR2 SMNVEV (reference sequence). V lost 0 bases to trimming and J lost 9 bases, with 15 bases between them. The CDR3 sequence is 16 residues long. The CDR3 sequence: CASSLSRGGLGSPLHF. CDR3 nucleotides: TGTGCCAGCAGTTTATCGCGTGGGGGGCTCGGTTCACCCCTCCACTTT.

The chain combines TRBV9 with TRBJ1-3; D gene unclear. Trimming shortened V by 0 bases and J by 0 bases, and 13 bases separated the two germline ends. Germline V gene data show CDR1 as SGDLS and CDR2 as YYNGEE. This CDR3 spans 17 amino acids. The CDR3: CASSVANNSHSGNTIYF. CDR3 DNA: TGTGCCAGCAGCGTAGCTAATAACAGCCACTCTGGAAACACCATATATTTT.

The chain links TRBV13 to TRBJ1-1; D is ambiguous. From germline, CDR1 is PRHDT and CDR2 FYEKMQ (reference sequence). The CDR3 has 18 residues. V was trimmed by 5 bases and J by 0 bases, leaving 22 bases between them. CDR3 sequence (DNA): TGTGCCAGCAGCCTCGAGGGCGGGCTACGACGGTTGAACACTGAAGCTTTCTTT. Translation: CASSLEGGLRRLNTEAFF.

The CDR3 loop reads CASRLQGLATNEQFF. The CDR3 DNA is TGTGCCAGCCGCCTCCAGGGACTAGCGACTAATGAGCAGTTCTTC. This sequence joins TRBV7-2 and TRBJ2-1; 10 positions match TRBD2. The ends lost 8 bases at V and 7 bases at J; junction bases unmatched: 11. This CDR3 is 15 amino acids long. Germline V gene lookup returns CDR1 SGHTA and CDR2 FQGNSA. Drawing the rest from reference TRBV7-2 and TRBJ2-1, the complete variable domain is GAGVSQSPSNKVTEKGKDVELRCDPISGHTALYWYRQSLGQGLEFLIYFQGNSAPDKSGLPSDRFSAERTGGSVSTLTIQRTQQEDSAVYLCASRLQGLATNEQFFGPGTRLTVL.

The chain carries TRBV4-1 and TRBJ2-1; 8 bases agree with TRBD1. Germline V gene lookup returns CDR1 MGHRA and CDR2 YSYEKL. Unmatched junction bases numbered 10, after V lost 0 bases and J lost 0 bases. There are 19 residues in the CDR3. CDR3 sequence reads: CASSQDPRAGTGSYNEQFF. The CDR3 nucleotides read TGCGCCAGCAGCCAAGATCCCCGGGCCGGGACAGGCTCCTACAATGAGCAGTTCTTC.

DNA for the CDR3: TGTGCCAGCAGCTTGATGGAGACCCAGTACTTC. It encodes CASSLMETQYF. The V call is TRBV5-6, the J call TRBJ2-5; D is uncertain. Germline-derived CDR1 and CDR2 are SGHDT and YYEEEE. V was shortened by 1 base and J by 5 bases, with 3 bases between the two germline ends. This CDR3 spans 11 amino acids.

The rearrangement links TRBV4-1 to TRBJ1-5; no reliable D call. The V gene lost 1 base and the J gene lost 5 bases, with 15 bases spanning the gap. Germline CDR1 MGHRA, CDR2 YSYEKL. CDR3 length: 16 residues. The CDR3 loop is CASSQGRARGYQPQHF. CDR3 nucleotides: TGCGCCAGCAGCCAAGGCCGGGCACGAGGGTATCAGCCCCAGCATTTT.

The genes are TRBV2 and TRBJ1-4, with a tentative D call TRBD1 (6 bases). Germline-derived CDR1 and CDR2 are SNHLY and FYNNEI. The length of the CDR3 is 12 residues. Trimming removed 10 bases from V and 6 bases from J, with 12 bases in between. In nucleotides, the CDR3 is TGTGCCACCCGGGACATCGATGAAAAACTGTTTTTT. Translated, it gives CATRDIDEKLFF.

This clone was seen a few times. The chain joins TRBV7-9 to TRBJ2-1; D not resolved. Per the germline V gene, CDR1 is SEHNR and CDR2 is FQNEAQ (reference sequence). Trimming left V 4 bases short and J 6 bases short, with 10 bases between. The CDR3 consists of 13 residues. CDR3 amino acids: CASSSGRFNEQFF. The DNA for the CDR3 is TGTGCCAGCAGCTCGGGTCGTTTCAATGAGCAGTTCTTC.

A few counts support this clone. This chain uses TRBV5-4 with TRBJ2-7, with TRBD2 matching over 12 bases. The J segment lost 3 bases and the V segment lost 4 bases, leaving 2 bases of the junction unmatched. The CDR3 is made up of 14 amino acids. CDR1 and CDR2 (germline): SGHNT, YYREEE (reference sequence). In DNA form, the CDR3 reads TGTGCCAGCAGCCCGGGACTAGCGGGCTACGAGCAGTACTTC. Amino acid sequence: CASSPGLAGYEQYF.

The chain is built from TRBV14 and TRBJ2-2; D unclear. The V gene's germline CDR1 is SGHDN and CDR2 FVKESK. The V and J ends lost 5 bases and 7 bases respectively, with 8 bases between them. The CDR3 has 12 amino acids. In nucleotides, the CDR3 is TGTGCCAGCAGCTCATGGGTCGGGGAGCTGTTTTTT. This translates into CASSSWVGELFF.

The V and J genes are TRBV5-1 and TRBJ1-1; perhaps TRBD1 as D (5 bases). Between the trimmed V and J ends, which lost 2 bases and 0 bases, there was a span of 8 bases. The CDR3 loop spans 14 amino acids. CDR1 SGHRS and CDR2 YFSETQ come from the germline V gene. The CDR3 region has the DNA TGCGCCAGCAGCTTACAGGCCATGAACACTGAAGCTTTCTTT. Its protein product is CASSLQAMNTEAFF.

The chain links TRBV5-6 to TRBJ1-2; perhaps TRBD1 as D (5 bases). V was pared by 0 bases and J by 3 bases, with 9 bases between. The V gene's germline CDR1 is SGHDT and CDR2 YYEEEE. The CDR3 extends over 14 amino acids. This chain's CDR3 is CASSLGGEYYGYTF. CDR3 sequence (DNA): TGTGCCAGCAGCTTGGGGGGGGAGTACTATGGCTACACCTTC.

J is TRBJ1-2 and V is TRBV30; TRBD1 aligns across 7 bases. The trim removed 4 bases at V and 4 bases at J, leaving 12 bases unmatched. Germline V gene data show CDR1 as GTSNPN and CDR2 as SVGIG (reference sequence). The CDR3 loop spans 15 amino acids. CDR3 protein: CAWTRPTGFLYGYTF. The CDR3 DNA reads TGTGCCTGGACTCGCCCGACAGGGTTTCTCTATGGCTACACCTTC.

This chain uses TRBV9 with TRBJ1-1, with D unclear. The V gene lost 3 bases and the J gene lost 0 bases, with 6 bases spanning the gap. CDR3 size: 13 residues. From germline, CDR1 is SGDLS and CDR2 YYNGEE. In nucleotides, the CDR3 is TGTGCCAGCAGCGCGGAGGTGAACACTGAAGCTTTCTTT. Its protein product is CASSAEVNTEAFF.

The rearrangement links TRBV29-1 to TRBJ1-1; possible D gene TRBD1, 5 bases. Trimming took 5 bases from V and 2 from J, leaving 15 bases between them. Germline V gives CDR1 SQVTM, CDR2 ANQGSEA. The CDR3 consists of 14 residues. The CDR3 sequence is CSVRDRSSNTEAFF. The CDR3 DNA sequence: TGCAGCGTTAGGGACCGATCATCCAACACTGAAGCTTTCTTT.

With respect to this clone: The same CDR3 is also encoded by other DNA sequences in this sample. This chain uses TRBV18 with TRBJ2-3; no reliable D call. V lost 3 bases and J 0 bases, leaving 1 base between the germline ends. This CDR3 contains 12 residues. Germline assignment: CDR1 KGHSH and CDR2 LQKENI. CDR3 coding DNA: TGTGCCAGCTCACCGAGCACAGATACGCAGTATTTT. Protein sequence: CASSPSTDTQYF.

The CDR3 DNA follows: TGTGCCACCAGCAGAGGGGGGAATGAGCAGTTCTTC. As protein: CATSRGGNEQFF. The genes are TRBV15 and TRBJ2-1; either TRBD1 or TRBD2 may fit D (5 bases each). This CDR3 comprises 12 residues. Trimming shortened V by 1 base and J by 7 bases, and 5 bases separated the two germline ends. CDR1 LNHNV and CDR2 YYDKDF come from the germline V gene (reference sequence). Full variable domain (remainder filled in from reference TRBV15 and TRBJ2-1): DAMVIQNPRYQVTQFGKPVTLSCSQTLNHNVMYWYQQKSSQAPKLLFHYYDKDFNNEADTPDNFQSRRPNTSFCFLDIRSPGLGDTAMYLCATSRGGNEQFFGPGTRLTVL.

The chain uses TRBV7-9 and TRBJ1-6; tentatively, D is TRBD1 (6 bases). This CDR3 region has 16 residues. The V end was cut by 4 bases, the J end by 0 bases, with 10 bases between. The germline V gene encodes CDR1 SEHNR and CDR2 FQNEAQ (reference sequence). CDR3 sequence reads: CASSSDRRSYNSPLHF. The CDR3 DNA follows: TGTGCCAGCAGCTCGGACAGACGCTCCTATAATTCACCCCTCCACTTT. The full variable domain, rest sourced from reference TRBV7-9 and TRBJ1-6, is DTGVSQNPRHKITKRGQNVTFRCDPISEHNRLYWYRQTLGQGPEFLTYFQNEAQLEKSRLLSDRFSAERPKGSFSTLEIQRTEQGDSAMYLCASSSDRRSYNSPLHFGNGTRLTVT.

This rearrangement joins TRBV2 to TRBJ2-3; 11 nucleotides agree with TRBD2. Germline CDR1 and CDR2: SNHLY and FYNNEI. The CDR3 extends over 19 amino acids. V dropped 6 bases and J dropped 2; count of bases not matched to a gene: 16. DNA for the CDR3: TGTGCCAGCAGAAGTCGACTAGCGGGGAACTTATTATACACAGATACGCAGTATTTT. It translates to CASRSRLAGNLLYTDTQYF.

This chain connects TRBV11-2 to TRBJ2-7, with D possibly TRBD2 on 5 matching bases. CDR3 length equals 12 residues. Germline CDR1 is SGHAT and CDR2 is FQNNGV. The germline V and J ends were trimmed by 3 bases and 6 bases, with 9 bases remaining between them. In DNA, the CDR3 is TGTGCCAGCAGCTTTAGCGCAGCCGAGCAGTACTTC. It codes for CASSFSAAEQYF. Filled out from reference TRBV11-2 and TRBJ2-7, the complete variable domain reads EAGVAQSPRYKIIEKRQSVAFWCNPISGHATLYWYQQILGQGPKLLIQFQNNGVVDDSQLPKDRFSAERLKGVDSTLKIQPAKLEDSAVYLCASSFSAAEQYFGPGTRLTVT.

V and J are TRBV19 and TRBJ1-4; 8 nucleotides agree with TRBD1. V shed 3 bases and J 4 bases; nucleotides not matched to a gene: 7. CDR3 length: 16 amino acids. Germline V lookup: CDR1 LNHDA, CDR2 SQIVND (reference sequence). CDR3 bases: TGTGCCAGTAGTATGACAGGGGATGTACTTAATGAAAAACTGTTTTTT. It is translated as CASSMTGDVLNEKLFF.

This chain uses TRBV2 with TRBJ2-7; D is tentatively TRBD1 or TRBD2 (5 bases each). The CDR3 runs to 13 residues. V was pared by 8 bases and J by 2 bases, with 13 bases between. Germline V CDR1 and CDR2: SNHLY, FYNNEI. The CDR3 protein is CASVGTETYEQYF. The CDR3 DNA reads TGTGCCAGCGTAGGGACGGAGACCTACGAGCAGTACTTC.

CDR3 sequence (DNA): TGTGCCAGCAGCTTCGAGGGGGGGCCCGGGGAGCTGTTTTTT. As protein: CASSFEGGPGELFF. This chain uses TRBV5-4 with TRBJ2-2, with a tentative D call TRBD2 (7 bases). There are 14 residues in the CDR3. Between the trimmed V and J ends, which lost 2 bases and 6 bases, there was a span of 11 bases. Germline V CDR1 and CDR2: SGHNT, YYREEE (reference sequence).

The chain has TRBV5-1 and TRBJ2-1; TRBD2 is a possible D gene (7 bases). CDR3 length equals 17 residues. The V end was cut by 4 bases, the J end by 1 base, with 18 bases between. CDR1 is SGHRS and CDR2 is YFSETQ in the germline V gene. The CDR3 nucleotides are TGCGCCAGCAGCAAGGGGGGGGCGGGGGAATCCTACAATGAGCAGTTCTTC. This translates into CASSKGGAGESYNEQFF. Using reference TRBV5-1 and TRBJ2-1 for the parts outside the CDR3, the full variable domain is KAGVTQTPRYLIKTRGQQVTLSCSPISGHRSVSWYQQTPGQGLQFLFEYFSETQRNKGNFPGRFSGRQFSNSRSEMNVSTLELGDSALYLCASSKGGAGESYNEQFFGPGTRLTVL.

CDR3 sequence reads: CASSPRSASWDIQYF. The CDR3 DNA reads TGTGCCAGCTCACCACGTTCGGCTAGCTGGGACATTCAGTACTTC. The genes are TRBV18 and TRBJ2-4; weak D call: TRBD2 (5 bases). Per the germline V gene, CDR1 is KGHSH and CDR2 is LQKENI. This CDR3 is 15 amino acids long. Trimming left V 1 base short and J 8 bases short, with 15 bases between.

This sequence joins TRBV29-1 and TRBJ1-2; TRBD1 matches at 7 bases. V was clipped by 8 bases and J by 7 bases; unmatched bases: 16. The CDR3 consists of 14 residues. From germline, CDR1 is SQVTM and CDR2 ANQGSEA. DNA of the CDR3: TGCAGCACCCGACAGGGTGAAAGCTTCGGTGGCTACACCTTC. Its translation: CSTRQGESFGGYTF.